Below, 18 T cell receptor beta chains from the same sample are listed, as sequenced in a study of T cell changes during pregnancy in multiple sclerosis. Libraries were prepared by immunoSEQ multiplex PCR; TCRdb keeps only in-frame clonotypes and omits some of them. This table has under 55,000 clones, roughly 94% appearing once. The sequencing here drew on CD4+ T cells from peripheral blood mononuclear cells, taken in the third trimester of pregnancy. Every receptor here comes from a female donor with multiple sclerosis, enrolled in a pregnancy study.

V and J are TRBV9 and TRBJ2-1; 8 nucleotides line up with TRBD2. CDR1 is SGDLS and CDR2 is YYNGEE in the germline V gene. The CDR3 extends over 14 amino acids. Losses at the gene ends were 6 bases for V and 13 bases for J; bases not matched to a gene: 15. The CDR3 region has the DNA TGTGCCAGCACCCCGGGACTAGGCACCTTGCAACAGTTCTTC. Its translation is CASTPGLGTLQQFF. Full variable domain (missing parts from reference TRBV9 and TRBJ2-1): DSGVTQTPKHLITATGQRVTLRCSPRSGDLSVYWYQQSLDQGLQFLIQYYNGEERAKGNILERFSAQQFPDLHSELNLSSLELGDSALYFCASTPGLGTLQQFFGPGTRLTVL.

This sequence joins TRBV6-5 and TRBJ1-1; tentative D call: TRBD1 (5 bases). V dropped 3 bases and J dropped 7 bases, with 15 bases sitting between them. Looked up from germline, CDR1 is MNHEY and CDR2 is SVGAGI. The CDR3 runs to 14 residues. The CDR3 DNA is TGTGCCAGCAGTTATCCCGGGCGGCAGGGTGAAGCTTTCTTT. This codes for CASSYPGRQGEAFF.

A note on this clone: At one of its ends the junction is not consistent with the germline gene, which may arise from a read error. This chain joins TRBV7-8 and TRBJ1-3, with TRBD1 as a possible D gene (6 bases). CDR3 length: 16 amino acids. Germline CDR1 and CDR2: SGHVS and FQNEAQ. CDR3 sequence: CASSSLTTGSRNTIYF. The CDR3 DNA is TGTGCCAGCAGCTCCCTGACGACAGGCTCTCGAAACACCATATATTTT.

The chain joins TRBV18 to TRBJ1-3; D remains unclear. CDR1 and CDR2 (germline): KGHSH, LQKENI. V was cut by 3 bases and J by 9 bases, with 18 bases left in between. This CDR3 is 15 amino acids long. Here the CDR3 reads CASSPPRGVGGTIYF. For the CDR3, the DNA is TGTGCCAGCTCACCTCCCCGGGGAGTAGGTGGCACCATATATTTT.

The V call is TRBV11-3, the J call TRBJ1-4; 7 bases agree with TRBD1. Germline V gene sequence: CDR1 SGHNT, CDR2 YENEEA. Germline trimming cut 5 bases from V and 0 bases from J; bases unmatched to any gene: 12. This CDR3 spans 18 amino acids. The CDR3 is CASSRYRGQWSTNEKLFF. The CDR3 DNA is TGTGCCAGCAGCCGCTACAGGGGCCAATGGTCAACTAATGAAAAACTGTTTTTT.

V usage is TRBV18 and J usage is TRBJ1-1; 10 bases are shared with TRBD1. The length of the CDR3 is 16 residues. Germline-derived CDR1 and CDR2 are KGHSH and LQKENI. V gave up 1 base and J gave up 4 bases; unmatched junction bases: 6. CDR3 amino acids: CASSPREWTGGTEAFF. The CDR3 DNA reads TGTGCCAGCTCACCACGGGAGTGGACAGGGGGCACTGAAGCTTTCTTT.

This rearrangement joins TRBV14 to TRBJ2-5, with 14 nucleotides matching TRBD2. Germline V lookup: CDR1 SGHDN, CDR2 FVKESK. V lost 3 bases and J lost 5; bases outside the gene matches: 11. The CDR3 consists of 18 residues. This chain's CDR3 is CASSQVVWTSGRRETQYF. Written as DNA, the CDR3 is TGTGCCAGCAGCCAGGTTGTGTGGACTAGCGGGAGGAGGGAGACCCAGTACTTC.

This chain links TRBV27 with TRBJ2-3, with TRBD2 matching over 13 bases. Trimming took 6 bases from V and 2 from J; bases not matched to a gene: 5. This CDR3 is 16 amino acids long. Per germline, CDR1 MNHEY and CDR2 SMNVEV (reference sequence). The CDR3 bases are TGTGCCAGCAGAACTAGCGGGAGGGCCATCACAGATACGCAGTATTTT. Translating it yields CASRTSGRAITDTQYF.

V is TRBV6-6 and J is TRBJ1-1; a possible D gene is TRBD1 (6 bases). V lost 8 bases to trimming and J lost 4 bases, with 17 bases between them. The V gene's germline CDR1 is MNHNY and CDR2 SVGAGI (reference sequence). The CDR3 contains 14 residues. This CDR3 is CASGPRGGATEAFF. The CDR3 DNA sequence: TGTGCCAGCGGCCCAAGGGGGGGGGCCACTGAAGCTTTCTTT.

The rearrangement uses TRBV7-2 and TRBJ1-4; maybe TRBD1 (5 bases). V lost 1 base and J 8 bases, leaving 11 bases between the germline ends. The CDR3 runs 14 residues. The germline V gene encodes CDR1 SGHTA and CDR2 FQGNSA. The CDR3, as DNA: TGTGCCAGCAGCTTAGGTCAGGGCAACGAAAAACTGTTTTTT. It specifies CASSLGQGNEKLFF.

This clone was picked up a small number of times. The J gene is TRBJ1-5, the V gene TRBV19; D perhaps matches TRBD1 (6 bases). The germline CDR1 and CDR2 sequences are LNHDA and SQIVND (reference sequence). The CDR3 runs 12 residues. V lost 7 bases to trimming and J lost 4 bases, with 8 bases between them. As DNA, the CDR3 is TGTGCCAGTAACGACAGGAATCAGCCCCAGCATTTT. Amino acid sequence: CASNDRNQPQHF.

The V and J genes are TRBV7-2 and TRBJ2-1, with 8 bases identical to TRBD1. V was clipped by 2 bases and J by 0 bases; unmatched bases: 9. The CDR3 contains 18 residues. In germline, CDR1 is SGHTA, CDR2 FQGNSA. CDR3 DNA: TGTGCCAGCAGCTTAAGGGCAGGGGGCGTAATCTCCTACAATGAGCAGTTCTTC. The encoded protein is CASSLRAGGVISYNEQFF.

This chain connects TRBV28 to TRBJ2-7, with 9 bases that match TRBD1. The junction had 9 bases not matched to a gene; V was cut back by 3 bases and J by 9 bases. Germline assignment: CDR1 MDHEN and CDR2 SYDVKM. The length of the CDR3 is 14 residues. CDR3: CASSLFRDRALQYF. In DNA form, the CDR3 reads TGTGCCAGCAGTTTGTTTAGGGACAGGGCCTTGCAGTACTTC. The full variable domain, rest sourced from reference TRBV28 and TRBJ2-7, is DVKVTQSSRYLVKRTGEKVFLECVQDMDHENMFWYRQDPGLGLRLIYFSYDVKMKEKGDIPEGYSVSREKKERFSLILESASTNQTSMYLCASSLFRDRALQYFGPGTRLTVT.

V usage is TRBV18 and J usage is TRBJ2-2; 7 bases are shared with TRBD1. The ends lost 5 bases at V and 1 base at J; junction bases unmatched: 4. The CDR3 length is 15 residues. CDR1 and CDR2 (germline): KGHSH, LQKENI. CDR3 residues: CASSVGTVNTGELFF. The CDR3 nucleotides are TGTGCCAGCTCAGTCGGGACAGTGAACACCGGGGAGCTGTTTTTT.

V usage is TRBV27 and J usage is TRBJ1-5, with a tentative D call TRBD1 (5 bases). CDR3 length: 16 residues. The germline V gene has CDR1 MNHEY and CDR2 SMNVEV (reference sequence). Trimming stripped 4 bases from V and 6 bases from J, with 19 bases between. The CDR3 is CASSSSLGRVRQPQHF. The CDR3 region has the DNA TGTGCCAGCAGTTCCTCTTTAGGCAGGGTTCGTCAGCCCCAGCATTTT.

The chain employs TRBV10-3 and TRBJ1-5; D uncertain. CDR3 length equals 15 residues. Germline assignment: CDR1 ENHRY and CDR2 SYGVKD. V lost 4 bases and J lost 2, with 12 bases in between. As DNA, the CDR3 is TGTGCCATCAGTGTGGAGGGAGGCGGCAATCAGCCCCAGCATTTT. Protein: CAISVEGGGNQPQHF.

This chain uses TRBV7-2 with TRBJ1-1; 8 bases are a match to TRBD1. J lost 0 bases, V lost 6 bases, and 6 bases had no gene match. Germline CDR1 is SGHTA and CDR2 is FQGNSA. The CDR3 has 15 amino acids. The CDR3 DNA sequence: TGTGCCAGCAGGCCACAGGGGGGGATGAACACTGAAGCTTTCTTT. Protein sequence: CASRPQGGMNTEAFF.

The V and J genes are TRBV11-3 and TRBJ2-4, with TRBD2 matching over 12 bases. This CDR3 is 18 amino acids long. Germline CDR1 reads SGHNT; CDR2 reads YENEEA. With V trimmed by 7 bases and J by 3 bases, 13 bases remained unmatched. CDR3 in DNA: TGTGCCAGCACCTTTCCTAGCGGGAGGGCCTCCGGCAAAAACATTCAGTACTTC. Encoded protein: CASTFPSGRASGKNIQYF.